This T cell receptor beta chain was recorded in a study of regulatory T cells in long-lasting Graves disease. HTBI primers from iRepertoire and Arm-PCR of CDR3 regions yielded the TCR beta libraries. TCRdb reprocessed the multiplex PCR reads via MiXCR and lists one record per CDR3 protein. Of approximately 400,000 distinct CDR3 sequences in the sample, less than 20% were seen once. This clonotype was picked up many times. CDR3 length: 19 residues. V dropped 7 bases and J dropped 6 bases, with 37 bases sitting between them. CDR1 DFQATT and CDR2 SNEGSKA come from the germline V gene (reference sequence). Time point: newly diagnosed GD, antithyroid drugs for less than 3 months. Isolated PBMC RNA provided the starting material for the TCR library. Patients were from an endocrinology department in Xi'an, China.

The sample in question was peripheral blood mononuclear cells (PBMCs), obtained at new diagnosis, from a patient treated with antithyroid drugs. The chain uses TRBV20-1 and TRBJ2-7, with a possible D match to TRBD2 (6 bases). The TCR comes from a female donor with Graves disease. CDR3 DNA: TGCAGTGTAATGCAGGGCCGAAATAACCCCATAGGGTCCGGGGGCGAGCAGTACTTC. This encodes CSVMQGRNNPIGSGGEQYF.